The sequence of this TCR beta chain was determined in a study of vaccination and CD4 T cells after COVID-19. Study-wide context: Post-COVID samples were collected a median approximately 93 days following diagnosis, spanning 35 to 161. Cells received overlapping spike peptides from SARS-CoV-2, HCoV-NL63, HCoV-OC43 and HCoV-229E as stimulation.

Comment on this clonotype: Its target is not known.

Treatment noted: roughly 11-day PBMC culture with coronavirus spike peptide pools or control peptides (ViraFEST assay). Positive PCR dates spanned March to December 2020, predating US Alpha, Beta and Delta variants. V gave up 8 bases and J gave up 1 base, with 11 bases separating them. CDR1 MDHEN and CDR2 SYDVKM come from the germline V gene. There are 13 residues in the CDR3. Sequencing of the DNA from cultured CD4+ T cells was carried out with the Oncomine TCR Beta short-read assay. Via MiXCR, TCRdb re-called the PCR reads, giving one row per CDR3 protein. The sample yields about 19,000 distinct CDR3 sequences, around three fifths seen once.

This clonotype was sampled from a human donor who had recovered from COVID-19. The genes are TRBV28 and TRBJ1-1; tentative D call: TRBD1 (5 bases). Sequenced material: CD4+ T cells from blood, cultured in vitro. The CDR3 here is CASFRQGNTEAFF. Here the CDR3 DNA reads TGTGCCAGCTTCCGGCAGGGGAACACTGAAGCTTTCTTT.